What follows describes a single TCR beta chain. No cognate antigen has been identified for it. The sample holds no much larger clone one base away, and base qualities are not on file. Taken from the germline V gene (reference sequence), the CDR1 and CDR2 loops are LNHDA and SQIVND. The V end loses 3 bases and the J end loses 2 bases, and a stretch of 11 bases separates them. The CDR3 measures 15 amino acids from cysteine to phenylalanine. Only the CDR3 region is kept as DNA, spanning 45 bases read in frame from base 1. Every donor in the study was a healthy Caucasian. Miltenyi CD45RO+ enrichment and human naive T-cell isolation kits were used to isolate memory (CD45RO+) and naive T cells from PBMC. The library was built by means of 5' RACE. TCRdb lists the instrument as Illumina HiSeq 2000. Template switching added a universal primer binding site, and the final cDNA carried a unique molecular identifier that allowed TCR cDNA molecules to be counted accurately. Specific primers in the conserved constant-segment region were used to synthesize first-strand cDNA for TCR alpha and beta chains. Each cDNA library was double barcoded, with a SMART-Mk sample barcode plus Illumina barcodes, to control for contamination. TruSeq adapter sequences, together with Illumina sample barcodes, were added in two successive PCR steps. The TCR alpha and beta cDNA libraries were sequenced on the Illumina HiSeq platform using custom primers. On the study's bioinformatics: Raw reads were processed with MiGEC to extract unique molecular identifiers, and MiXCR was used to determine CDR3 positions. For each individual, recombination models were inferred using an EM algorithm with the repgenHMM and IGoR tools. The tcR package in R was used for shared clonotype analysis, with sharing normalized by the product of cloneset sizes. To study raw recombination without the effects of thymic and clonal selection, out-of-frame nonproductive sequences were analyzed. The public reads were run again by TCRdb, first through fastp at Q25 and then through MiXCR, and only productive beta chains were kept. Every distinct CDR3 protein forms one entry, paired with its most common genes and DNA. For this entry, the V and J calls and clone size follow TCRdb and not the study's own pipeline. The sample table contains 200,000 to 300,000 distinct CDR3 sequences; only one count was recorded for 10% of them. 10% of the sample goes to the ten largest clones.

This sample is drawn from a study of identical twins (dated by TCRdb to between 2015 and 2016). In the study overall: To test whether fetal clonotypes persist, the study used deep sequencing on TCR alpha and beta repertoires from monozygotic twins, unrelated adults of various ages, and cord blood. To rule out contamination, the twin experiments were replicated at different times with different library preparation protocols.

What the authors observed across the whole study: Invariant T cells such as MAIT and iNKT could partly confound zero-insertion analyses, although diverse VJ usage argued against such confounding for most clonotypes. Compared with coincidental sharing between unrelated individuals, out-of-frame TCR alpha sequences shared between twins had an excess of sequences with low generation probability. A weaker excess of twin sharing was found in beta out-of-frame sequences because the signal-to-noise ratio was lowered by fewer shared sequences. Out-of-frame TCR alpha sharing in monozygotic twins was systematically underestimated by recombination models, whereas sharing between unrelated individuals was in agreement with the recombination models. Abundant cord blood beta clonotypes had fewer insertions, young adult naive repertoires showed a similar but weaker trend, and memory repertoires showed no such trend. Conclusions relied on cross-sectional statistical analysis, since the same donors could not be followed over many years.

The TCR was taken from a man aged 50-59 years in good health. The V and J genes are TRBV19 and TRBJ1-5; TRBD1 might be the D gene, on 5 matching bases. Specimen: memory T cells sorted from blood. Sample cell subset or site, as interpreted from the label and publication: CD45RO+ enriched T cells. The CDR3 protein is CASSIRAGRNQPQHF. The bases read TGTGCCAGTAGTATTAGGGCAGGGCGCAATCAGCCCCAGCATTTT.